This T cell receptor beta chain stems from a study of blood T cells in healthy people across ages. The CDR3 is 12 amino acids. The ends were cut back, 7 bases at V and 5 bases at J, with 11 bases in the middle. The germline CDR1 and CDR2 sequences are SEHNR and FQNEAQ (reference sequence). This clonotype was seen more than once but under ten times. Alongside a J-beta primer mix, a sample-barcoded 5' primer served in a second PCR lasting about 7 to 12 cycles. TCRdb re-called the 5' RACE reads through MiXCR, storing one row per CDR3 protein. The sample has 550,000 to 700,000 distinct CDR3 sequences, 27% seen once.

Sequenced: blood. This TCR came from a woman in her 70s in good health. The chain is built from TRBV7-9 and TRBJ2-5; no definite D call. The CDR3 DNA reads TGTGCCAGCACCCCTGGCGAGGAGACCCAGTACTTC. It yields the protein CASTPGEETQYF.